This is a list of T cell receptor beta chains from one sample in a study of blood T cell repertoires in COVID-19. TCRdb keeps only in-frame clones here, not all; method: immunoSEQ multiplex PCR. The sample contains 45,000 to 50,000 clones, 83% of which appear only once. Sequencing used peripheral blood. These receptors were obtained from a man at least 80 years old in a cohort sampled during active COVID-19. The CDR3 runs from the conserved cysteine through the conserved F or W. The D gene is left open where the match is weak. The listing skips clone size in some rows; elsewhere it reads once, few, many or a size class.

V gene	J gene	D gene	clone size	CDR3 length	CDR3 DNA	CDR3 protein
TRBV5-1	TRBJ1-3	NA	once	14	TGCGCCAGCAGCTTGGCCGGGTTTGGAAACACCATATATTTT	CASSLAGFGNTIYF
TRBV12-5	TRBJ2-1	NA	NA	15	TGTGCTAGTGGTTTATTGAGGGGGACGGACAATGAGCAGTTCTTC	CASGLLRGTDNEQFF
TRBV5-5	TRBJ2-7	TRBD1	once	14	TGTGCCAGCAGCCAGGGACAGAGCCCGTACGAGCAGTACTTC	CASSQGQSPYEQYF
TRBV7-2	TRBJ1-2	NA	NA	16	TGTGCCAGCAGCTTAGCTTCAGGGAGGGTGGGCTATGGCTACACCTTC	CASSLASGRVGYGYTF
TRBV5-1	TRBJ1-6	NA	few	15	TGCGCCAGCAGCTTCGACGGGTCCTATAATTCACCCCTCCACTTT	CASSFDGSYNSPLHF
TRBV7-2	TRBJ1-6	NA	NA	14	TGTGCCAGCAGCTTGTACAGGGTTAATTCACCCCTCCACTTT	CASSLYRVNSPLHF
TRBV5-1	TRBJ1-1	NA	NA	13	TGCGCCAGCAGCCTGGCACCGGACACTGAAGCTTTCTTT	CASSLAPDTEAFF
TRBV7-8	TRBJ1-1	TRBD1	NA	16	TGTGCCAGCAGCTTGGGACAGAGCGTCATGAACACTGAAGCTTTCTTT	CASSLGQSVMNTEAFF
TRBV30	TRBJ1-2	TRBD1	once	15	TGTGCCTGGAGTGCGTGGGACAGGGGCAACGGGAGGTACACCTTC	CAWSAWDRGNGRYTF
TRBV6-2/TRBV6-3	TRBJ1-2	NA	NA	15	TGTGCCAGCAGTACGGGGAACAGAGTAACCTATGGCTACACCTTC	CASSTGNRVTYGYTF
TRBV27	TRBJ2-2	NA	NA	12	TGTGCCAGCAGTCGACAGGCCGGGGAGCTGTTTTTT	CASSRQAGELFF
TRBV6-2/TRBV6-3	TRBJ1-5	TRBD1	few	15	TGTGCCAGCAGCCAGGGGGCGCGGAGCAATCAGCCCCAGCATTTT	CASSQGARSNQPQHF
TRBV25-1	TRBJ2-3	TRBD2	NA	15	TGTGCCAGCAGCTACTCCGCGGGAGGGAGAGATACGCAGTATTTT	CASSYSAGGRDTQYF
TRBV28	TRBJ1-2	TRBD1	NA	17	TGTGCCAGCAGTTTGACGGGGGGACAGGGAGGCCTCTATGGCTACACCTTC	CASSLTGGQGGLYGYTF